The table lists the clone carrying this T cell receptor beta chain with a few counts. Its antigen is not known. The data were taken from a study of beta chain features in type 1 diabetes. Overall study findings and caveats: In every one of the four CD4+ subsets, TCRB CDR3s were moderately but significantly shorter in Type 1 diabetes patients. In patients and controls equally, PCR might favor templates that are shorter. Sequencing used cDNA, and cells with high TCR expression could therefore be over-represented.

The authors reverse transcribed all of the isolated RNA, so sequencing captured expressed TCRB transcripts. Libraries were prepared by immunoSEQ multiplex PCR; TCRdb keeps only in-frame clonotypes and omits some of them. The table has under 850,000 clones, roughly an eighth seen once. Naive, central memory, regulatory and stem cell-like memory cells within the CD4+ compartment were sorted using CD45RO/CCR7/CD25/CD127/CD95/CD27. The V gene end was trimmed by 5 bases and the J gene end by 5 bases; junction bases not matched to a gene: 8. The CDR3 runs 15 residues. CDR1 is SGHAT, CDR2 FQDESV, per germline (reference sequence).

Sequencing used naive CD4+ T cells from blood. This sequence was found in a young man with type 1 diabetes. The genes are TRBV11-1 and TRBJ2-2, with 7 bases that match TRBD1. The CDR3 is CASSRQGVQTGELFF. The CDR3 coding sequence is TGTGCCAGCAGCCGACAGGGTGTCCAAACCGGGGAGCTGTTTTTT.